The 15 T cell receptor beta chains below come from one sample, sequenced in a study of radiotherapy plus CTLA-4 blockade in lung cancer. Sequenced by immunoSEQ multiplex PCR; TCRdb stores in-frame clones only, minus some. The sample shows roughly 53,000 clones, about four fifths of them seen only once. The sequences come from peripheral blood, collected from a patient treated with radiotherapy plus ipilimumab. Receptors originate from a human donor with non-small cell lung cancer whose response to radiotherapy plus ipilimumab could not be evaluated.

This clone was recorded only once. The chain has TRBV6-5 and TRBJ1-1; D is ambiguous. Trimming stripped 2 bases from V and 0 bases from J, with 7 bases between. The CDR3 has 14 residues. Germline-derived CDR1 and CDR2 are MNHEY and SVGAGI. The CDR3 protein is CASSYGHMNTEAFF. The CDR3 DNA sequence: TGTGCCAGCAGTTACGGCCATATGAACACTGAAGCTTTCTTT.

This CDR3 reads CASSQDSSYGYTF. The DNA for the CDR3 is TGCGCCAGCAGCCAAGATTCCAGCTATGGCTACACCTTC. The chain is built from TRBV4-3 and TRBJ1-2; D unclear. The CDR3 is made up of 13 amino acids. Trimming took off 0 bases at V and 4 bases at J, with 6 bases between the two ends. Germline V gives CDR1 LGHNA, CDR2 YSLEER.

The chain recombines TRBV28 with TRBJ2-3; perhaps TRBD1 as D (5 bases). The CDR3 extends over 18 amino acids. The germline gives CDR1 MDHEN, CDR2 SYDVKM. Between the trimmed V and J ends, which lost 1 base and 0 bases, there was a span of 17 bases. The DNA of the CDR3 is TGTGCCAGCAGTTTATTTGGGGTTGGGGCTGGAAGCACAGATACGCAGTATTTT. Translated, it gives CASSLFGVGAGSTDTQYF.

The chain links TRBV4-1 to TRBJ2-6; TRBD1 aligns across 7 bases. V lost 3 bases and J lost 6; bases outside the gene matches: 8. This CDR3 is built from 16 residues. Looked up from germline, CDR1 is MGHRA and CDR2 is YSYEKL. The DNA of the CDR3 is TGCGCCAGCAGCCACCGACAGGGCCTACTGGCCAACGTCCTGACTTTC. It codes for CASSHRQGLLANVLTF.

The chain uses TRBV18 and TRBJ2-1; TRBD2 matches at 7 bases. The length of the CDR3 is 13 residues. Germline loops: CDR1 KGHSH, CDR2 LQKENI. V dropped 6 bases and J dropped 10; count of bases not matched to a gene: 9. The CDR3 spells CASSWTRLGEQFF. The CDR3 DNA is TGTGCCAGCTCGTGGACTAGGTTGGGGGAGCAGTTCTTC.

This rearrangement joins TRBV28 to TRBJ2-7, with D tentatively TRBD1 (6 bases). CDR1 MDHEN and CDR2 SYDVKM come from the germline V gene. The CDR3 sequence is 12 residues long. V was cut by 6 bases and J by 4 bases, with 10 bases left in between. CDR3 nucleotides: TGTGCCAGCAGGTCGGACAGATACGAGCAGTACTTC. It yields the protein CASRSDRYEQYF. Using reference TRBV28 and TRBJ2-7 for the parts outside the CDR3, the full variable domain is DVKVTQSSRYLVKRTGEKVFLECVQDMDHENMFWYRQDPGLGLRLIYFSYDVKMKEKGDIPEGYSVSREKKERFSLILESASTNQTSMYLCASRSDRYEQYFGPGTRLTVT.

This chain uses TRBV5-4 with TRBJ1-3, with D possibly TRBD1 on 6 matching bases. Trimming cost V 0 bases and J 7 bases, with 14 bases left between them. From germline, CDR1 is SGHNT and CDR2 YYREEE (reference sequence). This CDR3 spans 15 amino acids. Here the CDR3 DNA reads TGTGCCAGCAGCTTGGATCAACAGGGCCGCAACACCATATATTTT. Encoded protein: CASSLDQQGRNTIYF.

This chain links TRBV7-2 with TRBJ2-5, with D tentatively TRBD2 (5 bases). Matching the DNA end better, TRBJ2-7 makes the J call doubtful. Germline V gene data show CDR1 as SGHTA and CDR2 as FQGNSA. CDR3 length: 12 amino acids. CDR3 protein: CASSLGEYEQYF. The CDR3 DNA reads TGTGCCAGCAGCTTAGGGGAGTACGAGCAGTACTTC.

V and J are TRBV4-3 and TRBJ2-7, with D maybe TRBD1 (6 bases). CDR1 is LGHNA, CDR2 YSLEER, per germline. The V end lost 6 bases, the J end lost 2 bases, and 14 bases lay between the germline ends. The CDR3 extends over 14 amino acids. CDR3: CASSEGDGTYEQYF. CDR3 nucleotide sequence: TGCGCCAGCAGTGAGGGGGACGGCACCTACGAGCAGTACTTC.

V and J are TRBV2 and TRBJ1-2, with unresolved D. Germline V lookup: CDR1 SNHLY, CDR2 FYNNEI. The CDR3 extends over 14 amino acids. V was trimmed by 4 bases and J by 2 bases, leaving 11 bases between them. CDR3 residues: CASSAISGNYGYTF. CDR3 coding DNA: TGTGCCAGCAGTGCGATCTCGGGGAACTATGGCTACACCTTC.

This clone appeared a single time. The V gene is TRBV4-2, the J gene TRBJ1-1; tentative D call: TRBD1 (6 bases). The CDR3 loop spans 18 amino acids. The germline CDR1 and CDR2 sequences are LGHNA and YNFKEQ. Between the trimmed V and J ends, which lost 0 bases and 1 base, there was a span of 18 bases. CDR3 residues: CASSQEPQGGGPNTEAFF. The CDR3 region has the DNA TGTGCCAGCAGCCAAGAGCCCCAAGGGGGAGGGCCGAACACTGAAGCTTTCTTT.

CDR3 region: CSVESGTSGSYEQYF. The DNA for the CDR3 is TGCAGCGTTGAGAGCGGGACTAGCGGTTCCTACGAGCAGTACTTC. The chain couples TRBV29-1 to TRBJ2-7; TRBD2 aligns across 11 bases. Trimming took 3 bases from V and 1 from J; bases not matched to a gene: 5. The CDR3 contains 15 residues. Looked up from germline, CDR1 is SQVTM and CDR2 is ANQGSEA.

This chain joins TRBV19 and TRBJ1-5; TRBD1 aligns across 11 bases. Germline CDR1 is LNHDA and CDR2 is SQIVND (reference sequence). CDR3 size: 18 residues. Trimming cost V 4 bases and J 1 base; bases outside gene matches: 9. The CDR3 DNA is TGTGCCAGTAGTACCAAACGGACAGGGGGCTTAAGCAATCAGCCCCAGCATTTT. It specifies CASSTKRTGGLSNQPQHF.

The CDR3, as DNA: TGTGCCAGCTCAGGGAAATTCTCCGAACAGCCCCAGCATTTT. Translated, it gives CASSGKFSEQPQHF. The genes are TRBV19 and TRBJ1-5, with D possibly matching TRBD1 (5 bases). Trimming left V 9 bases short and J 7 bases short, with 19 bases between. Per the germline V gene, CDR1 is LNHDA and CDR2 is SQIVND (reference sequence). The CDR3 contains 14 residues.

This clone was counted a single time. The J gene is TRBJ2-5, the V gene TRBV18; TRBD2 is a possible D gene (6 bases). The DNA matches TRBJ2-7 better at its end, which makes the J call doubtful. From germline, CDR1 is KGHSH and CDR2 LQKENI. This CDR3 has 14 residues. CDR3 nucleotides: TGTGCCAGCTCACAGTGGGGGGTAACCTACGAGCAGTACTTC. It specifies CASSQWGVTYEQYF.